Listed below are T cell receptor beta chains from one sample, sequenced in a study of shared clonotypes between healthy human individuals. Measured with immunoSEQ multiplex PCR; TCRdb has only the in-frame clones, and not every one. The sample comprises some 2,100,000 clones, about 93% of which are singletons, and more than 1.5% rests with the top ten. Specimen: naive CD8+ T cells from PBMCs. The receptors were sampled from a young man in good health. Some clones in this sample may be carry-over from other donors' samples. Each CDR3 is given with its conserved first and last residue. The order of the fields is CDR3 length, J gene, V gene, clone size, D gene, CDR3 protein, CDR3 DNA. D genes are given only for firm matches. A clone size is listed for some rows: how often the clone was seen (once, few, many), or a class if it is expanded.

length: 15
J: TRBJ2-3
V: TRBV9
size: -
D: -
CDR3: CASSVGGSSTDTQYF
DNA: TGTGCCAGCAGCGTAGGAGGTAGCAGCACAGATACGCAGTATTTT

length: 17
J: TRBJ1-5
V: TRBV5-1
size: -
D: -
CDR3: CASSFHPGQPSNQPQHF
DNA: TGCGCCAGCAGCTTTCATCCAGGGCAGCCCAGCAATCAGCCCCAGCATTTT

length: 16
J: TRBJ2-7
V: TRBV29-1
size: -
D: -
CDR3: CSVELADGLSSYEQYF
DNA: TGCAGCGTTGAATTAGCTGACGGGCTTAGCTCCTACGAGCAGTACTTC

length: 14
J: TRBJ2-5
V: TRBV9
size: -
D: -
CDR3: CASSVGQSQETQYF
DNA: TGTGCCAGCAGCGTAGGGCAGTCACAAGAGACCCAGTACTTC

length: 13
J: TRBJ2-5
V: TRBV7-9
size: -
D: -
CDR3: CASSFSGEVTQYF
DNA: TGTGCCAGCAGCTTTAGCGGTGAGGTGACCCAGTACTTC

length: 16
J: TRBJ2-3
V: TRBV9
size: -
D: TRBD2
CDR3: CASSETSGRLRDTQYF
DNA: TGTGCCAGCAGCGAGACTAGCGGGAGACTTAGAGATACGCAGTATTTT

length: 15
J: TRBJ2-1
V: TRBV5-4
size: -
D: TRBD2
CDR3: CASSLKLAGNNEQFF
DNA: TGTGCCAGCAGCTTGAAGCTAGCGGGAAACAATGAGCAGTTCTTC

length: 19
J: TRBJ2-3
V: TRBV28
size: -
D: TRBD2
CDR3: CASSRLGTSGTGGTDTQYF
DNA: TGTGCCAGCAGCCGCTTGGGGACTAGCGGGACTGGAGGCACAGATACGCAGTATTTT

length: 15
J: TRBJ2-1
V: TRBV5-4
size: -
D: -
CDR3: CASSLGRRGYNEQFF
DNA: TGTGCCAGCAGCTTGGGTAGGCGGGGCTACAATGAGCAGTTCTTC

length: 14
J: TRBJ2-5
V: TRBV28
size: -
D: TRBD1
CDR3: CASSSRGLEETQYF
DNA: TGTGCCAGCAGTTCAAGGGGGCTCGAGGAGACCCAGTACTTC

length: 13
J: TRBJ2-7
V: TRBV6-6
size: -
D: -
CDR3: CASSYSLQYEQYF
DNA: TGTGCCAGCAGTTACTCGCTCCAGTACGAGCAGTACTTC

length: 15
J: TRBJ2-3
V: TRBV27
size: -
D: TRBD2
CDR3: CASSLVGAGADTQYF
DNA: TGTGCCAGCAGTTTAGTCGGGGCGGGGGCAGATACGCAGTATTTT

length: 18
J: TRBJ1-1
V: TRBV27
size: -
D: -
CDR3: CASRKGGTGPFMNTEAFF
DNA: TGTGCCAGCAGGAAAGGTGGAACAGGGCCTTTCATGAACACTGAAGCTTTCTTT

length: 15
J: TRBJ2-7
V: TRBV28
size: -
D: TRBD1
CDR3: CASSLTGEVFYEQYF
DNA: TGTGCCAGCAGCCTGACAGGGGAAGTGTTCTACGAGCAGTACTTC

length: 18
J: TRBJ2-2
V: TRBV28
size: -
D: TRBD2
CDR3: CASSLYPSGSLHTGELFF
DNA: TGTGCCAGCAGTTTATACCCTAGCGGGAGCCTTCACACCGGGGAGCTGTTTTTT

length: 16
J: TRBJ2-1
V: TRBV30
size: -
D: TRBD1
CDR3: CAWSFLGQGAYNEQFF
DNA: TGTGCCTGGAGTTTTCTCGGACAGGGGGCGTACAATGAGCAGTTCTTC

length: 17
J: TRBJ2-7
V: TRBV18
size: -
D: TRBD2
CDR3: CASSHRGLAGLSYEQYF
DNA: TGTGCCAGCTCACACCGGGGACTAGCGGGACTCTCCTACGAGCAGTACTTC

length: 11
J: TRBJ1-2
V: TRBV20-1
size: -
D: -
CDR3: CSARDGTGYTF
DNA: TGCAGTGCTAGAGATGGCACTGGCTACACCTTC

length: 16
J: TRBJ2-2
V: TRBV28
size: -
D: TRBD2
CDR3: CATMTSGNVYTGELFF
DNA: TGTGCCACCATGACTAGCGGGAACGTATACACCGGGGAGCTGTTTTTT

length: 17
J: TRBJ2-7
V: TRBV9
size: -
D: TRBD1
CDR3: CASSVDFRQGATHEQYF
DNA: TGTGCCAGCAGCGTAGACTTTCGACAGGGGGCAACACACGAGCAGTACTTC

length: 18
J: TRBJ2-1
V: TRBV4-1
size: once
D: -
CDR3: CASSQDPLPWSSYNEQFF
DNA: TGCGCCAGCAGCCAAGATCCCCTACCTTGGAGCTCCTACAATGAGCAGTTCTTC

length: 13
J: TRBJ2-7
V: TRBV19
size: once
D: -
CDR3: CASSIGGSYEQYF
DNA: TGTGCCAGTAGTATTGGGGGGTCCTACGAGCAGTACTTC

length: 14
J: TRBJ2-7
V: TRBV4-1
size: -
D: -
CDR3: CASSQVATAYEQYF
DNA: TGCGCCAGCAGCCAAGTCGCCACAGCCTACGAGCAGTACTTC

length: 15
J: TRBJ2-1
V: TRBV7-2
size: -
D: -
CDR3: CASSLGRPSVNEQFF
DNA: TGTGCCAGCAGCTTAGGACGACCTTCGGTTAATGAGCAGTTCTTC

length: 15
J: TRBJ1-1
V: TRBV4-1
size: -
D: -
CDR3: CASSQYRQVNTEAFF
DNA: TGCGCCAGCAGCCAATACCGTCAGGTGAACACTGAAGCTTTCTTT

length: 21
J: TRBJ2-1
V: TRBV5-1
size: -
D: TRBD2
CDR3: CASSSTGTSGRLPFSYNEQFF
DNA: TGCGCCAGCAGCTCCACCGGGACTAGCGGGAGGCTACCCTTCTCCTACAATGAGCAGTTCTTC

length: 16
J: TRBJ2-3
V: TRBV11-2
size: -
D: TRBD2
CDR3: CASSLASGRVADTQYF
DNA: TGTGCCAGCAGCCTCGCTAGCGGGAGGGTCGCAGATACGCAGTATTTT

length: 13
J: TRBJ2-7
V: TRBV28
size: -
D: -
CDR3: CASTNTGEYEQYF
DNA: TGTGCCAGCACCAACACCGGGGAATACGAGCAGTACTTC

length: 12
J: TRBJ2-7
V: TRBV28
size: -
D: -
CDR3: CASSPPGYEQYF
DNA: TGTGCCAGCAGCCCCCCGGGTTACGAGCAGTACTTC

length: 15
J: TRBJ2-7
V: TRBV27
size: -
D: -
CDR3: CASSFGGLGSNEQYF
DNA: TGTGCCAGCAGTTTTGGGGGGCTAGGCAGCAACGAGCAGTACTTC